One and the same sample provided the 19 T cell receptor beta chains below, sequenced in a study of blood T cell repertoires in COVID-19. Using immunoSEQ multiplex PCR, the repertoire was profiled, and TCRdb retains in-frame clones only, with some absent. The sample shows approximately 350,000 clones, about 89% of them seen only once. The sequenced sample consisted of peripheral blood. The receptors shown here come from a woman aged 45 to 65 with COVID-19, enrolled during active disease.

V is TRBV24-1 and J is TRBJ2-5; 14 bases fit TRBD2. This CDR3 has 16 amino acids. Germline CDR1 KGHDR, CDR2 SFDVKD. Losses at the gene ends were 5 bases for V and 5 bases for J; bases not matched to a gene: 6. In DNA, the CDR3 is TGTGCCACCAGTGGAGGGACTAGCGGGAGTACGGAGACCCAGTACTTC. Amino acids: CATSGGTSGSTETQYF.

This clone appeared a few times. The chain carries TRBV7-2 and TRBJ2-2; 7 bases are shared with TRBD2. Germline V gene data show CDR1 as SGHTA and CDR2 as FQGNSA. V shed 10 bases and J 0 bases; nucleotides not matched to a gene: 14. There are 17 residues in the CDR3. The CDR3 region is CATPKGSGRPNTGELFF. The CDR3 DNA reads as TGTGCCACACCCAAGGGTTCCGGGAGGCCGAACACCGGGGAGCTGTTTTTT.

The V gene is TRBV13, the J gene TRBJ2-1; D perhaps matches TRBD1 (6 bases). Trimming removed 2 bases at V and 7 bases at J, with 9 bases between. Germline lookup yields CDR1 PRHDT and CDR2 FYEKMQ (reference sequence). The CDR3 has 13 residues. CDR3 sequence (DNA): TGTGCCAGCAGCTTATCAGGGGTTAATGAGCAGTTCTTC. Translation gives CASSLSGVNEQFF.

V usage is TRBV10-2 and J usage is TRBJ1-1, with D maybe TRBD1 (5 bases). CDR1 WSHSY and CDR2 SAAADI come from the germline V gene. The CDR3 sequence is 16 residues long. The germline V and J ends were trimmed by 4 bases and 4 bases, with 19 bases remaining between them. CDR3 sequence reads: CASSGYRQGGSTEAFF. In DNA, the CDR3 is TGCGCCAGCAGTGGATATCGGCAGGGAGGAAGCACTGAAGCTTTCTTT.

The V call is TRBV7-9, the J call TRBJ2-5; a weak D match, TRBD1 (7 bases). Germline V lookup: CDR1 SEHNR, CDR2 FQNEAQ (reference sequence). The CDR3 is 18 amino acids. Deletions cut 5 bases from V and 0 bases from J, with 22 bases between. This CDR3 reads CASSPYELGRGDQETQYF. CDR3 nucleotide sequence: TGTGCCAGCAGCCCCTACGAGCTGGGCAGGGGGGACCAAGAGACCCAGTACTTC.

The rearrangement links TRBV5-5 to TRBJ2-1; 10 nucleotides align to TRBD2. CDR3 size: 16 residues. Germline V gene lookup returns CDR1 SGHKS and CDR2 YYEKEE (reference sequence). J gave up 4 bases and V 5 bases, and 9 bases lay outside the gene matches. CDR3 amino acids: CASSRLAGELYNEQFF. CDR3 nucleotides: TGTGCCAGCAGTCGCCTAGCGGGAGAACTGTACAATGAGCAGTTCTTC.

V and J are TRBV30 and TRBJ1-1, with D uncertain. Trimming removed 2 bases from V and 2 bases from J, with 6 bases in between. The CDR3 contains 12 residues. The germline CDR1 and CDR2 sequences are GTSNPN and SVGIG (reference sequence). The CDR3 DNA reads TGTGCCTGGAGTAACAGCAACACTGAAGCTTTCTTT. Translated: CAWSNSNTEAFF.

This chain links TRBV30 with TRBJ1-5, with D tentatively TRBD1 (6 bases). CDR3 length equals 13 residues. V was cut by 3 bases and J by 4 bases, with 10 bases left in between. CDR1 and CDR2 (germline): GTSNPN, SVGIG (reference sequence). The CDR3 loop reads CAWRGGANQPQHF. The DNA for the CDR3 is TGTGCCTGGAGGGGGGGGGCTAATCAGCCCCAGCATTTT. Supplemented by reference TRBV30 and TRBJ1-5, the full variable domain reads SQTIHQWPATLVQPVGSPLSLECTVEGTSNPNLYWYRQAAGRGLQLLFYSVGIGQISSEVPQNLSASRPQDRQFILSSKKLLLSDSGFYLCAWRGGANQPQHFGDGTRLSIL.

The rearrangement uses TRBV7-3 and TRBJ2-1; tentative D call: TRBD2 (6 bases). Trimming took off 3 bases at V and 2 bases at J, with 23 bases between the two ends. Germline lookup yields CDR1 SGHTA and CDR2 FQGTGA. CDR3 length: 19 amino acids. The CDR3 loop is CASSFKPLGRGSTYNEQFF. The CDR3 DNA follows: TGTGCCAGCAGCTTTAAGCCACTGGGGCGGGGAAGTACCTACAATGAGCAGTTCTTC. The complete variable domain, with remaining parts taken from reference TRBV7-3 and TRBJ2-1, reads GAGVSQTPSNKVTEKGKYVELRCDPISGHTALYWYRQSLGQGPEFLIYFQGTGAADDSGLPNDRFFAVRPEGSVSTLKIQRTERGDSAVYLCASSFKPLGRGSTYNEQFFGPGTRLTVL.

The V gene is TRBV6-5, the J gene TRBJ2-1; TRBD2 matches 8 bases. The CDR3 consists of 15 residues. Trimming took 6 bases from V and 7 from J; bases not matched to a gene: 11. The V gene's germline CDR1 is MNHEY and CDR2 SVGAGI. In DNA form, the CDR3 reads TGTGCCAGCAGGGATGTAGCGGGATTGGGAAATGAGCAGTTCTTC. It codes for CASRDVAGLGNEQFF.

V usage is TRBV19 and J usage is TRBJ2-7, with D possibly TRBD2 on 6 matching bases. This CDR3 comprises 14 residues. V lost 5 bases and J lost 5, with 16 bases in between. Germline values: CDR1 LNHDA, CDR2 SQIVND (reference sequence). The CDR3: CASSWRGGSHEQYF. As DNA, the CDR3 is TGTGCCAGTAGTTGGCGGGGTGGTTCCCACGAGCAGTACTTC.

The gene calls are TRBV19 and TRBJ2-1, with 9 bases identical to TRBD2. J was trimmed by 10 bases and V by 5 bases; bases with no gene match: 6. Germline lookup yields CDR1 LNHDA and CDR2 SQIVND (reference sequence). The CDR3 is made up of 13 amino acids. CDR3 sequence reads: CASSATTSGEQFF. CDR3 in DNA: TGTGCCAGTAGTGCCACGACTAGCGGCGAGCAGTTCTTC.

This chain connects TRBV4-1 to TRBJ2-1; weak D call: TRBD2 (5 bases). In germline, CDR1 is MGHRA, CDR2 YSYEKL. This CDR3 contains 13 residues. Between the trimmed V and J ends, which lost 4 bases and 9 bases, there was a span of 13 bases. The CDR3 reads CASSLPTGSEQFF. The CDR3 nucleotides are TGCGCCAGCAGCCTCCCGACGGGATCTGAGCAGTTCTTC.

The chain has TRBV3-1 (or the pseudogene TRBV3-2) and TRBJ2-2, with 7 bases aligning to TRBD1. V lost 3 bases to trimming and J lost 1 base; unmatched junction nucleotides: 2. CDR3 length equals 15 residues. The germline V gene encodes CDR1 LGHDT and CDR2 YNNKEL (reference sequence). In DNA form, the CDR3 reads TGTGCCAGCAGCCACTGGGACAGGAACACCGGGGAGCTGTTTTTT. The encoded protein is CASSHWDRNTGELFF.

The chain joins TRBV5-4 to TRBJ2-1, with 9 positions matching TRBD2. The length of the CDR3 is 15 residues. V dropped 3 bases and J dropped 5; count of bases not matched to a gene: 6. Germline CDR1 reads SGHNT; CDR2 reads YYREEE (reference sequence). CDR3: CASSYLAGMNNEQFF. The CDR3, as DNA: TGTGCCAGCAGCTACCTAGCGGGAATGAACAATGAGCAGTTCTTC.

The chain links TRBV7-3 to TRBJ2-1; D unclear. Trimming shortened V by 8 bases and J by 0 bases, and 14 bases separated the two germline ends. The CDR3 extends over 15 amino acids. Germline CDR1 SGHTA, CDR2 FQGTGA. The CDR3 protein is CASASGATSYNEQFF. In nucleotides, the CDR3 is TGTGCCAGCGCCTCCGGAGCGACCTCCTACAATGAGCAGTTCTTC.

The chain links TRBV6-6 to TRBJ1-1; 7 positions agree with TRBD1. V shed 7 bases and J 5 bases; nucleotides not matched to a gene: 4. This CDR3 comprises 12 residues. The germline CDR1 and CDR2 sequences are MNHNY and SVGAGI (reference sequence). The CDR3 here is CASINRGTEAFF. CDR3 DNA: TGTGCCAGCATCAACAGGGGTACTGAAGCTTTCTTT.

This chain links TRBV27 with TRBJ2-3; D unclear. Trimming cost V 1 base and J 0 bases, with 5 bases left between them. The CDR3 is 14 amino acids. CDR1 MNHEY and CDR2 SMNVEV come from the germline V gene (reference sequence). CDR3 nucleotide sequence: TGTGCCAGCAGTTTATGGGCAAGCACAGATACGCAGTATTTT. It encodes CASSLWASTDTQYF.

CDR3 amino acids: CASSLLAQHHSYEQYF. CDR3 nucleotide sequence: TGTGCCAGCAGCTTGCTAGCTCAACACCATTCCTACGAGCAGTACTTC. The chain combines TRBV5-4 with TRBJ2-7; weak D call: TRBD2 (5 bases). Germline-derived CDR1 and CDR2 are SGHNT and YYREEE (reference sequence). The CDR3 spans 16 residues. Trimming stripped 1 base from V and 1 base from J, with 15 bases between. The full variable domain, rest sourced from reference TRBV5-4 and TRBJ2-7, is ETGVTQSPTHLIKTRGQQVTLRCSSQSGHNTVSWYQQALGQGPQFIFQYYREEENGRGNFPPRFSGLQFPNYSSELNVNALELDDSALYLCASSLLAQHHSYEQYFGPGTRLTVT.